This is a list of T cell receptor beta chains from one sample in a study of shared clonotypes between healthy human individuals. TCRdb keeps only in-frame clones here, not all; method: immunoSEQ multiplex PCR. Of about 1 million clones detected, under 80% appear once; the ten largest clones hold over 1.3%. Sequencing was carried out using memory CD4+ T cells sorted from blood. The receptors come from a man between 18 and 29 years old in good health. Each CDR3 is given with its conserved first and last residue. A D gene is named only where the DNA matches it firmly. Rows may omit the clone size; those that give it use once, few, many or a size class.

j_call d_call clone_size v_call cdr3_nt cdr3_aa
TRBJ2-3 . few TRBV27 TGTGCCAGCAGTCCTACAGGGATATTCACAGATACGCAGTATTTT CASSPTGIFTDTQYF
TRBJ2-5 . once TRBV28 TGTGCCAGCAGTCCCATCGGGCGGGGTCGAGAGACCCAGTACTTC CASSPIGRGRETQYF
TRBJ2-1 . . TRBV6-1 TGTGCCAGCAGTGTAGTAGAAGCGGGCGCCTACAATGAGCAGTTCTTC CASSVVEAGAYNEQFF
TRBJ2-2 . . TRBV6-5 TGTGCCAGCAGCTTTCGCAACACCGGGGAGCTGTTTTTT CASSFRNTGELFF
TRBJ2-4 TRBD2 . TRBV2 TGTGCCAGCATATTGGGGGGGAGCGGGAGCCCCAAAAACATTCAGTACTTC CASILGGSGSPKNIQYF
TRBJ2-1 . . TRBV4-3 TGCGCCAGCAGCCAAGCGGCTGGATTCAGGGATGAGCAGTTCTTC CASSQAAGFRDEQFF
TRBJ1-1 . . TRBV30 TGTGCCTGGAGTTATGGTCTTCTTAACACTGAAGCTTTCTTT CAWSYGLLNTEAFF
TRBJ1-5 TRBD1 . TRBV6-5 TGTGCCAGCACCCCAGGGGGCCGTCAGCCCCAGCATTTT CASTPGGRQPQHF
TRBJ2-5 . . TRBV5-6 TGTGCCAGCAGCTCTACCCCAGAGACCCAGTACTTC CASSSTPETQYF
TRBJ2-3 . . TRBV27 TGTGCCAGCAGTTTTGTTCGGGGGCCAGATACGCAGTATTTT CASSFVRGPDTQYF
TRBJ2-5 . . TRBV5-6 TGTGCCAGCTGCCGTGGCCTTCAAGAGACCCAGTACTTC CASCRGLQETQYF
TRBJ1-2 . once TRBV5-1 TGCGCCAGCAGCTCCTCAGGTTCGAGCTATGGCTACACCTTC CASSSSGSSYGYTF
TRBJ2-5 TRBD2 once TRBV7-6 TGTGCCAGCAGCCGACTATTAGCGGGAGCGGGTGAGACCCAGTACTTC CASSRLLAGAGETQYF
TRBJ1-2 . . TRBV7-2 TGTGCCAGCAGCTTAGGAAGGATAAACTCTTTTAACTATGGCTACACCTTC CASSLGRINSFNYGYTF
TRBJ2-7 . . TRBV28 TGTGCCAGCAGTTTTTGGTACTACGAGCAGTACTTC CASSFWYYEQYF
TRBJ1-6 TRBD1 . TRBV5-5 TGTGCCAGCAGCTTGGGCGGGACAGTCAATTCACCCCTCCACTTT CASSLGGTVNSPLHF
TRBJ2-2 TRBD1 . TRBV4-3 TGCGCCAGCAGCCAAATAGGACAGGGTGCGAACACCGGGGAGCTGTTTTTT CASSQIGQGANTGELFF
TRBJ1-1 . . TRBV7-9 TGTGCCAGCAGCTGGACAGCCACAAACACTGAAGCTTTCTTT CASSWTATNTEAFF
TRBJ2-6 . . TRBV6-1 TGTGCCAGCAGTGAACCGGGGAGGGGGGCCAACGTCCTGACTTTC CASSEPGRGANVLTF
TRBJ2-2 . few TRBV5-1 TGCGCCAGCAGCGCGGGACAGAAAACCGGGGAGCTGTTTTTT CASSAGQKTGELFF
TRBJ2-7 TRBD1 . TRBV6-5 TGTGCCAGCAGTCTACAGGGGGCGCCTCAATACGAGCAGTACTTC CASSLQGAPQYEQYF
TRBJ2-1 TRBD1 few TRBV28 TGTGCCAGCAGGGTGGGGGGGACAGGGCCCTACAATGAGCAGTTCTTC CASRVGGTGPYNEQFF
TRBJ1-3 TRBD1 many TRBV19 TGTGCCAGTAAACCAGGAGGGGGCAGACAAAACGTTCGACACACCATATATTTT CASKPGGGRQNVRHTIYF
TRBJ2-3 . once TRBV6-6 TGTGCCAGCAGCATGCCGGGGACAGATACGCAGTATTTT CASSMPGTDTQYF
TRBJ2-2 . . TRBV2 TGTGCCAGCAACGCGCAAGACACCGGGGAGCTGTTTTTT CASNAQDTGELFF
TRBJ2-3 . few TRBV10-3 TGTGCCATCAGTGAGGAAGCAGATACGCAGTATTTT CAISEEADTQYF
TRBJ2-5 . . TRBV6-5 TGTGCCAGCAGCCGCTTCCGGGGATTAGAGACCCAGTACTTC CASSRFRGLETQYF
TRBJ2-3 . . TRBV10-3 TGTGCCATCAGTGTACTGGGGGCCAGCACAGATACGCAGTATTTT CAISVLGASTDTQYF
TRBJ2-7 TRBD2 . TRBV19 TGTGCCAGTAGTGTTCTAGCGGGGGACATCTACGAGCAGTACTTC CASSVLAGDIYEQYF
TRBJ1-1 TRBD1 . TRBV2 TGTGCCAGCAGCGGACAGGGAGGCACTGAAGCTTTCTTT CASSGQGGTEAFF
TRBJ2-2 TRBD2 once TRBV19 TGTGCCAGTAGCCTAGCGGAACTGAACACCGGGGAGCTGTTTTTT CASSLAELNTGELFF
TRBJ2-2 . . TRBV11-2 TGTGCCAGCAGCCATACTTCCGGGGAGCTGTTTTTT CASSHTSGELFF
TRBJ2-7 . . TRBV25-1 TGTGCCAGCTCAGGCAGTAGCTACGAGCAGTACTTC CASSGSSYEQYF
TRBJ2-3 TRBD2 once TRBV29-1 TGCAGCGTTGATGGTAGGGACTACCGTGGGGTTTTT CSVDGRDYRGVF
TRBJ2-3 TRBD2 . TRBV7-9 TGTGCCAGCAGCCGTAGCGGGGGGGCCCTAGATACGCAGTATTTT CASSRSGGALDTQYF
TRBJ2-7 . . TRBV6-1 TGTGCCAGCAGGGGGGTGGCGTCCTACGAGCAGTACTTC CASRGVASYEQYF
TRBJ2-5 TRBD2 . TRBV7-9 TGTGCCAGCAGCTTAGGGGCTAGCGGGAAACCTTTCCAAGAGACCCAGTACTTC CASSLGASGKPFQETQYF
TRBJ2-3 . once TRBV5-1 TGCGCCAGCAGCCGCAGACCCCCTTCCATAGACACAGATACGCAGTATTTT CASSRRPPSIDTDTQYF
TRBJ2-5 TRBD1 . TRBV29-1 TGCAGCGTCAAAGAGTGGAACAGGGGGGCCTTTGAGACCCAGTACTTC CSVKEWNRGAFETQYF
TRBJ1-5 . . TRBV6-4 TGTGCCAGCAGTGACTCTGGGGCGCAGCCCCAGCATTTT CASSDSGAQPQHF
TRBJ1-3 . few TRBV5-6 TGTGCCAGCAGCTTGGTTGACAGAGAACCTGGAAACACCATATATTTT CASSLVDREPGNTIYF
TRBJ1-1 . . TRBV6-6 TGTGCCAGTCGCGTCGGGGACACTGAAGCTTTCTTT CASRVGDTEAFF
TRBJ2-7 . . TRBV27 TGTGCCAGCAGTTTTGGGCAGGGTTCCCCTAAGCAGTACTTC CASSFGQGSPKQYF
TRBJ2-5 . . TRBV30 TGTGCCTGGAGTCGTAGGGCCCAGGAGACCCAGTACTTC CAWSRRAQETQYF
TRBJ2-3 TRBD2 . TRBV7-2 TGTGCCAGCAGCTTGCGGACTAGCGGGGGGGCGATAAGAGATACGCAGTATTTT CASSLRTSGGAIRDTQYF
TRBJ2-7 TRBD1 . TRBV5-8 TGTGCCAGCAGCTCCGGGACAGCCTTCTCCTACGAGCAGTACTTC CASSSGTAFSYEQYF
TRBJ2-3 . . TRBV10-3 TGTGCCATCAGTGTAGACCAAACTCTTCGGCCAGATACGCAGTATTTT CAISVDQTLRPDTQYF